The 5 T cell receptor beta chains in this list originate from one sample, sequenced in a study of T cell repertoires in cytomegalovirus infection. Antigens of these TCRs are unknown. A single record per CDR3 protein comes from TCRdb applying MiXCR to the reads. The sample consists of roughly 80,000 distinct CDR3 sequences, 20% to 30% of them appearing once. The sequenced sample was CD8+ T cells from cultured PBMCs, obtained from culture after CMV antigen stimulation. These receptors all stem from a human donor in good health (CMV status not recorded). Some clones in this sample may be carry-over from other donors' samples.

This clonotype was detected ten times or more. V usage is TRBV19 and J usage is TRBJ2-1; possibly TRBD2 for D (5 bases). Per the germline V gene, CDR1 is LNHDA and CDR2 is SQIVND (reference sequence). V lost 6 bases to trimming and J lost 3 bases, with 15 bases between them. The CDR3 is 15 residues long. The CDR3 bases are TGTGCCAGTAGCCCATCGGAGGAGGTCTACAATGAGCAGTTCTTC. Protein sequence: CASSPSEEVYNEQFF.

This clonotype was observed a few times. The V gene is TRBV2, the J gene TRBJ2-1; 7 bases match TRBD1. The CDR3 has 14 amino acids. Trimming at V came to 6 bases and at J to 9 bases, leaving 11 bases not matched to a gene. Germline V CDR1 and CDR2: SNHLY, FYNNEI. CDR3 in amino acids: CASSGRGQVGEQFF. Here the CDR3 DNA reads TGTGCCAGCAGCGGAAGGGGGCAGGTGGGTGAGCAGTTCTTC.

The V call is TRBV11-2, the J call TRBJ2-3; D unclear. The CDR3 loop spans 13 amino acids. The germline gives CDR1 SGHAT, CDR2 FQNNGV. V was clipped by 5 bases and J by 6 bases, with 12 bases between them. CDR3 residues: CASSPSTWDTQYF. DNA for the CDR3: TGTGCCAGCAGCCCTTCTACTTGGGATACGCAGTATTTT.

This clonotype was seen a handful of times. The chain employs TRBV28 and TRBJ1-2, with TRBD1 as a possible D gene (6 bases). Germline lookup yields CDR1 MDHEN and CDR2 SYDVKM. The CDR3 is made up of 16 amino acids. The V and J ends lost 2 bases and 2 bases respectively, with 15 bases between them. The chain's CDR3 is CASSLGRAGANYGYTF. The CDR3 region has the DNA TGTGCCAGCAGTTTAGGGAGGGCAGGGGCCAACTATGGCTACACCTTC.

This clonotype occurred many times. J is TRBJ2-2 and V is TRBV7-9; 8 bases align to TRBD1. The CDR3 is made up of 16 amino acids. The junction had 8 bases not matched to a gene; V was cut back by 5 bases and J by 3 bases. Germline-derived CDR1 and CDR2 are SEHNR and FQNEAQ (reference sequence). This chain's CDR3 is CASSRQAGGYTGELFF. As DNA, the CDR3 is TGTGCCAGCAGCCGACAGGCAGGGGGCTACACCGGGGAGCTGTTTTTT.